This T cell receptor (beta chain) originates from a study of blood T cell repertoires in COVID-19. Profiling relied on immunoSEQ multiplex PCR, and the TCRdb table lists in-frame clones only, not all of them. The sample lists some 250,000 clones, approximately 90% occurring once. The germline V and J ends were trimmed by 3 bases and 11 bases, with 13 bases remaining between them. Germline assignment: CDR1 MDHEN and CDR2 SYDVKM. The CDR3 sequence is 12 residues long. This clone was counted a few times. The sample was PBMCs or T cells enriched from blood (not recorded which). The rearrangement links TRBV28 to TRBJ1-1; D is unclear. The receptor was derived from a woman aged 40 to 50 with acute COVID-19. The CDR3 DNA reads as TGTGCCAGCAGTTTTTCTTCGGGAGGGGCTTTCTTT. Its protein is CASSFSSGGAFF. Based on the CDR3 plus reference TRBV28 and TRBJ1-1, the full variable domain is DVKVTQSSRYLVKRTGEKVFLECVQDMDHENMFWYRQDPGLGLRLIYFSYDVKMKEKGDIPEGYSVSREKKERFSLILESASTNQTSMYLCASSFSSGGAFFGQGTRLTVV.